This record looks at one TCR beta chain sequence and its context. Profiled with immunoSEQ multiplex PCR; TCRdb holds only in-frame clones, not every one. The table includes a few hundred thousand clones, approximately 80% detected once. Cohort placement rested on clinical history that participants reported themselves. Trimming cost V 3 bases and J 6 bases; bases outside gene matches: 3. The germline V gene has CDR1 SGDLS and CDR2 YYNGEE. This CDR3 comprises 13 residues. This sample is drawn from a study of blood T cell repertoires in COVID-19. The material sequenced was PBMCs or T cells enriched from blood (not recorded which). The TCR sequence derives from a man aged 40-49 years who had been exposed to COVID-19. The chain has TRBV9 and TRBJ1-1; 9 positions agree with TRBD1. The CDR3 nucleotides are TGTGCCAGCAGCGGACAGGGGGTATCTGAAGCTTTCTTT. This codes for CASSGQGVSEAFF.